These 30 T cell receptor beta chains were sequenced from one sample in a study of blood T cell repertoires in COVID-19. The protocol was immunoSEQ multiplex PCR, while the TCRdb copy is restricted to in-frame clones and leaves out a portion. Seen here are 200,000 to 250,000 clones, around 84% observed once, and the top ten hold less than 7%. Specimen: PBMCs or T cells enriched from blood (not recorded which). These receptors came from a woman aged 35 to 49 who had recovered from COVID-19.

The V gene is TRBV9, the J gene TRBJ1-3; 10 bases match TRBD1. Germline V gene sequence: CDR1 SGDLS, CDR2 YYNGEE. The CDR3 is 14 residues long. The V and J ends lost 3 bases and 8 bases, in that order; junction bases with no gene match: 5. DNA for the CDR3: TGTGCCAGCAGCGCGACAGGGGGCAGGGACACCATATATTTT. Protein product: CASSATGGRDTIYF.

This clone was detected only once. The chain couples TRBV5-5 to TRBJ2-7, with D possibly matching TRBD2 (5 bases). Germline lookup yields CDR1 SGHKS and CDR2 YYEKEE (reference sequence). This CDR3 contains 14 residues. The ends were cut back, 2 bases at V and 0 bases at J, with 9 bases in the middle. CDR3 sequence: CASSLRGFSYEQYV. For the CDR3, the DNA is TGTGCCAGCAGCTTAAGAGGGTTCTCCTACGAGCAGTACGTC.

This rearrangement joins TRBV2 to TRBJ2-3, with unresolved D. This CDR3 is built from 14 residues. Trimming removed 0 bases from V and 6 bases from J, with 10 bases in between. From germline, CDR1 is SNHLY and CDR2 FYNNEI. CDR3 residues: CASSEARASDTQYF. The DNA of the CDR3 is TGTGCCAGCAGTGAAGCTCGAGCGTCCGATACGCAGTATTTT.

This clone was found once. The V gene is TRBV4-1, the J gene TRBJ2-5; possible D gene TRBD2, 5 bases. V was trimmed by 0 bases and J by 5 bases, leaving 13 bases between them. The CDR3 has 15 amino acids. In germline, CDR1 is MGHRA, CDR2 YSYEKL. CDR3 DNA sequence: TGCGCCAGCAGCCAAGAGATGGGGTCGGGGGAGACCCAGTACTTC. Its translation is CASSQEMGSGETQYF.

This chain uses TRBV18 with TRBJ2-7; 12 bases agree with TRBD2. V shed 3 bases and J 7 bases; nucleotides not matched to a gene: 10. The CDR3 has 16 residues. Germline V lookup: CDR1 KGHSH, CDR2 LQKENI. Here the CDR3 reads CASSPRGLAGSGEQYF. CDR3 DNA sequence: TGTGCCAGCTCACCGCGGGGACTAGCGGGCTCGGGGGAGCAGTACTTC.

The gene calls are TRBV7-2 and TRBJ1-1, with 8 bases aligning to TRBD1. The CDR3 consists of 13 residues. V lost 4 bases and J lost 11; bases outside the gene matches: 9. Per the germline V gene, CDR1 is SGHTA and CDR2 is FQGNSA. This CDR3 reads CASSSRTGLSAFF. The CDR3 DNA reads TGTGCCAGCAGCTCCAGGACAGGGCTGTCGGCTTTCTTT.

The chain carries TRBV7-2 and TRBJ2-7; TRBD1 matches 9 bases. From germline, CDR1 is SGHTA and CDR2 FQGNSA. The CDR3 runs 15 residues. J was trimmed by 4 bases and V by 1 base; bases with no gene match: 5. The CDR3: CASSLVGTGIYEQYF. The CDR3 DNA is TGTGCCAGCAGCTTAGTCGGGACAGGGATATACGAGCAGTACTTC.

The chain recombines TRBV13 with TRBJ1-4; perhaps TRBD1 as D (5 bases). The V end was cut by 2 bases, the J end by 0 bases, with 19 bases between. From germline, CDR1 is PRHDT and CDR2 FYEKMQ (reference sequence). This CDR3 is built from 19 residues. The DNA of the CDR3 is TGTGCCAGCAGCTTATTTGTGACAGCAGGACGTGCAACTAATGAAAAACTGTTTTTT. This sequence encodes CASSLFVTAGRATNEKLFF.

CDR3 loop: CASRAPLNTEAFF. CDR3 DNA: TGTGCCAGCAGGGCCCCCCTGAACACTGAAGCTTTCTTT. This chain links TRBV28 with TRBJ1-1, with D unclear. Trimming stripped 6 bases from V and 0 bases from J, with 8 bases between. The CDR3 contains 13 residues. Germline CDR1 MDHEN, CDR2 SYDVKM.

The V and J genes are TRBV15 and TRBJ1-1; 7 bases match TRBD1. The ends lost 5 bases at V and 4 bases at J; junction bases unmatched: 10. The CDR3 contains 15 residues. Germline CDR1 LNHNV, CDR2 YYDKDF (reference sequence). The chain's CDR3 is CATSGGTQGTTEAFF. CDR3 DNA sequence: TGTGCCACCAGCGGAGGGACACAGGGGACCACTGAAGCTTTCTTT.

There are a few counts of this clone. The V gene is TRBV6-5, the J gene TRBJ1-1; D is perhaps TRBD1 (6 bases). The germline gives CDR1 MNHEY, CDR2 SVGAGI. Trimming removed 11 bases at V and 4 bases at J, with 20 bases between. The CDR3 is 14 amino acids. CDR3 loop: CAVRGQPLLTEAFF. In DNA, the CDR3 is TGTGCCGTCCGCGGACAGCCTCTACTCACTGAAGCTTTCTTT.

The chain recombines TRBV5-1 with TRBJ2-3, with 7 positions matching TRBD2. Germline CDR1 and CDR2: SGHRS and YFSETQ. The CDR3 sequence is 11 residues long. With 3 bases clipped from V and 13 bases from J, the junction kept 5 bases outside the gene matches. The CDR3 here is CASSSTSDKYF. The CDR3 DNA reads TGCGCCAGCAGCTCAACTAGCGACAAGTATTTT.

The gene calls are TRBV9 and TRBJ2-1, with TRBD1 identical over 8 bases. Trimming removed 4 bases from V and 0 bases from J; junction bases left unmatched: 3. Germline CDR1 reads SGDLS; CDR2 reads YYNGEE. This CDR3 has 15 amino acids. CDR3 DNA sequence: TGTGCCAGCAGCTTCGGACAGGGCTCCTACAATGAGCAGTTCTTC. Translated, it gives CASSFGQGSYNEQFF.

The rearrangement joins TRBV18 to TRBJ2-2; tentative D call: TRBD1 (6 bases). Germline CDR1 and CDR2: KGHSH and LQKENI. Trimming removed 5 bases from V and 5 bases from J, with 9 bases in between. The CDR3 covers 13 residues. The CDR3 coding sequence is TGTGCCAGCTCAGCAGGGGAGACCGGGGAGCTGTTTTTT. It yields the protein CASSAGETGELFF.

J is TRBJ2-7 and V is TRBV30; 8 bases fit TRBD2. This CDR3 is built from 14 residues. From germline, CDR1 is GTSNPN and CDR2 SVGIG (reference sequence). Germline trimming cut 8 bases from V and 2 bases from J; bases unmatched to any gene: 11. The CDR3 sequence: CAGAAGGLTYEQYF. The CDR3, as DNA: TGTGCCGGGGCGGCGGGAGGTCTGACCTACGAGCAGTACTTC.

The V gene is TRBV5-6, the J gene TRBJ2-1; tentative D call: TRBD1 (6 bases). Trimming removed 0 bases at V and 6 bases at J, with 16 bases between. Germline CDR1 and CDR2: SGHDT and YYEEEE. The CDR3 contains 16 residues. CDR3 nucleotides: TGTGCCAGCAGCTTGGAGCTGGACAGCCGATTCAATGAGCAGTTCTTC. The encoded protein is CASSLELDSRFNEQFF.

V and J are TRBV9 and TRBJ2-3; 9 bases are a match to TRBD2. CDR3 length: 17 residues. From germline, CDR1 is SGDLS and CDR2 YYNGEE. J lost 2 bases, V lost 3 bases, and 10 bases had no gene match. Written as DNA, the CDR3 is TGTGCCAGCAGCGCGGGGGGGCTAGCGGGGCTCACAGATACGCAGTATTTT. Translation: CASSAGGLAGLTDTQYF.

This rearrangement joins TRBV28 to TRBJ1-6; D may be TRBD1 (6 bases). The V gene's germline CDR1 is MDHEN and CDR2 SYDVKM. V dropped 3 bases and J dropped 6 bases, with 12 bases sitting between them. CDR3 length: 15 amino acids. The CDR3 is CASSFTGTGNSPLHF. The CDR3 DNA follows: TGTGCCAGCAGTTTTACAGGGACGGGTAATTCACCCCTCCACTTT.

The chain combines TRBV6-5 with TRBJ2-7, with D possibly matching TRBD1 (6 bases). The CDR3 length is 15 residues. The ends were cut back, 1 base at V and 9 bases at J, with 19 bases in the middle. CDR1 is MNHEY, CDR2 SVGAGI, per germline. In DNA, the CDR3 is TGTGCCAGCAGTTACTTTCGGACAGCAGGGTCTTTGCAGTACTTC. Protein product: CASSYFRTAGSLQYF.

V gene TRBV30 combines with J gene TRBJ2-2, with D unresolved. V shed 0 bases and J shed 6 bases, with 8 bases lying between them. CDR1 is GTSNPN and CDR2 is SVGIG in the germline V gene (reference sequence). The CDR3 length is 13 residues. The CDR3 here is CAWSVGQAGELFF. The CDR3 nucleotides read TGTGCCTGGAGTGTAGGCCAGGCCGGGGAGCTGTTTTTT.

The chain employs TRBV6-5 and TRBJ2-3; TRBD1 matches 9 bases. Per the germline V gene, CDR1 is MNHEY and CDR2 is SVGAGI. Germline trimming cut 6 bases from V and 4 bases from J; bases unmatched to any gene: 5. The CDR3 loop spans 14 amino acids. The CDR3 bases are TGTGCCAGCAGGGGACAGGGAACCCCAGATACGCAGTATTTT. The encoded protein is CASRGQGTPDTQYF.

The chain links TRBV15 to TRBJ2-1; 11 bases map to TRBD2. The germline gives CDR1 LNHNV, CDR2 YYDKDF (reference sequence). V trimming: 7 bases; J trimming: 6 bases; junction bases outside the gene matches: 14. The CDR3 spans 17 residues. Here the CDR3 reads CATTQPRGLAGGNEQFF. The CDR3 coding sequence is TGTGCCACCACCCAACCCCGGGGGCTAGCGGGAGGCAATGAGCAGTTCTTC. Using reference TRBV15 and TRBJ2-1 for the parts outside the CDR3, the full variable domain is DAMVIQNPRYQVTQFGKPVTLSCSQTLNHNVMYWYQQKSSQAPKLLFHYYDKDFNNEADTPDNFQSRRPNTSFCFLDIRSPGLGDTAMYLCATTQPRGLAGGNEQFFGPGTRLTVL.

This clone came up a few times. V usage is TRBV5-1 and J usage is TRBJ2-1, with D perhaps TRBD2 (6 bases). The CDR3 has 11 amino acids. Per germline, CDR1 SGHRS and CDR2 YFSETQ. Trimming shortened V by 7 bases and J by 10 bases, and 12 bases separated the two germline ends. CDR3: CASDSGPEQFF. The CDR3, as DNA: TGCGCCAGCGACAGCGGGCCGGAGCAGTTCTTC.

The genes are TRBV4-3 and TRBJ1-4, with 7 bases identical to TRBD1. Losses at the gene ends were 3 bases for V and 5 bases for J; bases not matched to a gene: 6. The CDR3 runs 15 residues. Germline V gene lookup returns CDR1 LGHNA and CDR2 YSLEER. Here the CDR3 reads CASSQGDSENEKLFF. For the CDR3, the DNA is TGCGCCAGCAGCCAGGGGGACAGCGAGAATGAAAAACTGTTTTTT.

The chain joins TRBV7-2 to TRBJ2-7; 7 bases fit TRBD1. The CDR3 runs 14 residues. V shed 3 bases and J 3 bases; nucleotides not matched to a gene: 5. Germline V lookup: CDR1 SGHTA, CDR2 FQGNSA. The CDR3 nucleotides are TGTGCCAGCAGCTTGATGGACAGGAGCTACGAGCAGTACTTC. The encoded protein is CASSLMDRSYEQYF.

This chain links TRBV12-3 or TRBV12-4 with TRBJ1-5; D is undetermined. The V end lost 3 bases, the J end lost 3 bases, and 6 bases lay between the germline ends. The CDR3 runs 13 residues. CDR3 loop: CASSFSPNQPQHF. In nucleotides, the CDR3 is TGTGCCAGCAGTTTTAGCCCCAATCAGCCCCAGCATTTT.

The gene calls are TRBV30 and TRBJ2-7, with TRBD1 matching over 7 bases. The CDR3 spans 13 residues. V shed 5 bases, J shed 1 base, and the junction held 5 bases outside the gene matches. The germline CDR1 and CDR2 sequences are GTSNPN and SVGIG (reference sequence). The CDR3 nucleotides are TGTGCCTGGGCTCAGGACAGGTCCTACGAGCAGTACGTC. Its protein is CAWAQDRSYEQYV.

The chain couples TRBV20-1 to TRBJ2-2; TRBD2 matches at 10 bases. The CDR3 loop spans 15 amino acids. Germline loops: CDR1 DFQATT, CDR2 SNEGSKA (reference sequence). J lost 6 bases, V lost 3 bases, and 7 bases had no gene match. The CDR3 loop reads CSASASGSVPGELFF. CDR3 bases: TGCAGTGCTAGTGCTAGCGGGAGTGTCCCCGGGGAGCTGTTTTTT.

The gene calls are TRBV5-1 and TRBJ2-1; D perhaps matches TRBD2 (6 bases). CDR1 and CDR2 (germline): SGHRS, YFSETQ. The CDR3 is 14 residues long. Trimming cost V 2 bases and J 5 bases, with 11 bases left between them. This chain's CDR3 is CASSLLGTHNEQFF. CDR3 bases: TGCGCCAGCAGCTTATTAGGGACTCACAATGAGCAGTTCTTC.

The J gene is TRBJ1-2, the V gene TRBV7-9; TRBD1 agrees at 12 bases. The V and J ends lost 5 bases and 1 base, in that order; junction bases with no gene match: 5. Germline V gene sequence: CDR1 SEHNR, CDR2 FQNEAQ (reference sequence). The CDR3 is 16 amino acids. Here the CDR3 reads CASSLGQGAINYGYTF. The CDR3 DNA reads TGTGCCAGCAGCCTGGGACAGGGGGCGATTAACTATGGCTACACCTTC.